This passage covers 24 T cell receptor beta chains from one sample sequenced in a study of human T cells and chemical hapten exposure. TCRdb reanalysed the RACE reads using MiXCR and keeps one entry per CDR3 protein. The sample records tens of thousands of distinct CDR3 sequences, over 9% being singletons. Stated time point: pre-sensitization, week 0. Described treatment: therapeutic diphenylcyclopropenone sensitization with weekly scalp DPC. The sample consisted of whole blood, taken in connection with sensitization to the hapten diphenylcyclopropenone (DPC). All receptors come from a woman aged 40 to 55 with alopecia areata. Some clones in this sample may be carry-over from other donors' samples.

This clonotype has a handful of counts. This chain joins TRBV12-3 or TRBV12-4 and TRBJ2-7; D assignment may be TRBD1 or TRBD2 (5 bases each). V lost 6 bases to trimming and J lost 6 bases, with 18 bases between them. The CDR3 consists of 14 residues. The CDR3 DNA follows: TGTGCCAGCAGCTTTTCCCGTGGGGGTGCCGAGCAGTACTTC. Translation: CASSFSRGGAEQYF.

Many counts were recorded for this clonotype. The rearrangement joins TRBV7-2 to TRBJ1-5, with TRBD1 matching 7 bases. Per the germline V gene, CDR1 is SGHTA and CDR2 is FQGNSA. The CDR3 extends over 14 amino acids. Trimming removed 4 bases from V and 2 bases from J; junction bases left unmatched: 2. The CDR3 loop reads CASSSDRGNQPQHF. In DNA, the CDR3 is TGTGCCAGCAGCTCCGACAGGGGCAATCAGCCCCAGCATTTT.

This clonotype was seen ten or more times. The chain uses TRBV19 and TRBJ2-4, with TRBD2 identical over 8 bases. Unmatched junction bases numbered 18, after V lost 3 bases and J lost 8 bases. Germline CDR1 LNHDA, CDR2 SQIVND (reference sequence). The CDR3 runs 18 residues. Written as DNA, the CDR3 is TGTGCCAGTAGTATCCAGGCAGGGCAAAGCGGGAGACGAGACATTCAGTACTTC. Its translation is CASSIQAGQSGRRDIQYF.

This rearrangement joins TRBV11-2 to TRBJ2-5; D not certain. The germline V gene encodes CDR1 SGHAT and CDR2 FQNNGV. The V end was cut by 4 bases, the J end by 2 bases, with 14 bases between. The CDR3 has 15 amino acids. CDR3 amino acids: CASSSRPDLQETQYF. The CDR3 DNA reads TGTGCCAGCAGCTCGAGACCGGACCTTCAAGAGACCCAGTACTTC.

With respect to this clonotype: This clone may be a read error of a much larger clone one base away. The chain recombines TRBV20-1 with TRBJ2-4; D may be TRBD2 (5 bases). Germline values: CDR1 DFQATT, CDR2 SNEGSKA (reference sequence). Trimming took 7 bases from V and 6 from J, leaving 19 bases between them. This CDR3 contains 14 residues. CDR3 nucleotide sequence: TGCAGTGTCAGCGACTATAATTCGGGAAACATTCAGTACTTC. It is translated as CSVSDYNSGNIQYF.

This clonotype occurred many times. The J gene is TRBJ2-5, the V gene TRBV7-6; 10 bases are shared with TRBD2. Trimming removed 5 bases from V and 4 bases from J; junction bases left unmatched: 10. Germline values: CDR1 SGHVS, CDR2 FNYEAQ. This CDR3 has 16 amino acids. CDR3 amino acids: CASSKTVAGGGETQYF. CDR3 nucleotides: TGTGCCAGCAGCAAGACGGTAGCGGGGGGAGGAGAGACCCAGTACTTC.

This clonotype was observed at least ten times. J is TRBJ1-4 and V is TRBV4-1; 7 nucleotides align to TRBD1. This CDR3 is built from 15 residues. Germline loops: CDR1 MGHRA, CDR2 YSYEKL. Unmatched junction bases numbered 7, after V lost 1 base and J lost 8 bases. In nucleotides, the CDR3 is TGCGCCAGCAGCCAAGGTACCCAGGGGGAAGAAAAACTGTTTTTT. This encodes CASSQGTQGEEKLFF.

The table lists this clonotype with many counts. The chain carries TRBV28 and TRBJ1-5, with no clear D. There are 15 residues in the CDR3. V was trimmed by 1 base and J by 4 bases, leaving 11 bases between them. Germline V gene data show CDR1 as MDHEN and CDR2 as SYDVKM. CDR3 sequence reads: CASSLSRGTNQPQHF. The CDR3 coding sequence is TGTGCCAGCAGTTTATCTCGGGGTACTAATCAGCCCCAGCATTTT.

There are many counts of this clonotype. The chain recombines TRBV7-8 with TRBJ2-3; no clear D. The CDR3 has 15 amino acids. CDR1 and CDR2 (germline): SGHVS, FQNEAQ. V gave up 5 bases and J gave up 2 bases, with 14 bases separating them. CDR3 bases: TGTGCCAGCAGCCGACTCGGGCAGCCCACAGATACGCAGTATTTT. Its protein product is CASSRLGQPTDTQYF. Full variable domain (rest looked up from reference TRBV7-8 and TRBJ2-3): GAGVSQSPRYKVAKRGQDVALRCDPISGHVSLFWYQQALGQGPEFLTYFQNEAQLDKSGLPSDRFFAERPEGSVSTLKIQRTQQEDSAVYLCASSRLGQPTDTQYFGPGTRLTVL.

This clonotype was picked up a small number of times. The chain uses TRBV6-2 or TRBV6-3 and TRBJ1-5, with 8 bases aligning to TRBD1. The germline V gene has CDR1 MNHEY and CDR2 SVGEGT. Trimming removed 5 bases from V and 6 bases from J; junction bases left unmatched: 9. The CDR3 length is 15 residues. CDR3 residues: CASSGGQGAGQPQHF. CDR3 DNA: TGTGCCAGCAGTGGGGGGCAGGGGGCTGGTCAGCCCCAGCATTTT.

This clonotype was picked up many times. J is TRBJ1-5 and V is TRBV20-1; 7 bases agree with TRBD1. The germline V gene has CDR1 DFQATT and CDR2 SNEGSKA (reference sequence). The CDR3 has 17 residues. V lost 0 bases, J lost 6 bases, and 14 bases stayed unmatched. CDR3 in amino acids: CSARESGGTAAAQPQHF. The CDR3 region has the DNA TGCAGTGCTAGAGAGTCGGGAGGGACAGCGGCAGCTCAGCCCCAGCATTTT.

This clonotype was detected ten times or more. The rearrangement joins TRBV5-1 to TRBJ2-5; D perhaps matches TRBD2 (6 bases). Per the germline V gene, CDR1 is SGHRS and CDR2 is YFSETQ. The CDR3 length is 18 residues. The V end lost 1 base, the J end lost 4 bases, and 23 bases lay between the germline ends. CDR3 loop: CASSLSGVKRAGGETQYF. In nucleotides, the CDR3 is TGCGCCAGCAGCTTGTCGGGTGTGAAGCGGGCCGGCGGAGAGACCCAGTACTTC.

This clonotype appeared many times. The chain carries TRBV28 and TRBJ1-2, with no clear D. V was pared by 6 bases and J by 4 bases, with 12 bases between. Germline V gene sequence: CDR1 MDHEN, CDR2 SYDVKM. This CDR3 contains 13 residues. CDR3 residues: CASRKAKIYGYTF. The CDR3 nucleotides are TGTGCCAGCAGAAAAGCCAAAATCTATGGCTACACCTTC.

In its sample, this clonotype was seen a few times. The chain employs TRBV4-3 and TRBJ2-1; D unresolved. CDR1 is LGHNA and CDR2 is YSLEER in the germline V gene. V lost 1 base and J lost 6, with 16 bases in between. The CDR3 covers 16 residues. The CDR3 DNA reads as TGCGCCAGCAGCCAAGGAGTTTCCACCTGGTCCAATGAGCAGTTCTTC. Its translation: CASSQGVSTWSNEQFF.

Many counts were recorded for this clonotype. This chain links TRBV20-1 with TRBJ2-5; possibly TRBD2 for D (5 bases). The CDR3 loop spans 13 amino acids. Germline CDR1 DFQATT, CDR2 SNEGSKA (reference sequence). V gave up 3 bases and J gave up 5 bases, with 13 bases separating them. DNA of the CDR3: TGCAGTGCTAGTCCGGCTAGCCCCGAGACCCAGTACTTC. Translated: CSASPASPETQYF.

V usage is TRBV7-2 and J usage is TRBJ2-4; 10 bases line up with TRBD2. There are 15 residues in the CDR3. Germline V gene lookup returns CDR1 SGHTA and CDR2 FQGNSA. The J segment lost 7 bases and the V segment lost 1 base, leaving 4 bases of the junction unmatched. The CDR3 coding sequence is TGTGCCAGCAGCTTAGTAGCGGGGGGTGTGAACATTCAGTACTTC. Amino acid sequence: CASSLVAGGVNIQYF.

In this sample, this clonotype turned up many times. The chain uses TRBV7-6 and TRBJ2-6; D is perhaps TRBD1 or TRBD2 (5 bases each). CDR3 length: 17 amino acids. Germline V gives CDR1 SGHVS, CDR2 FNYEAQ. V shed 3 bases and J shed 4 bases, with 16 bases lying between them. Here the CDR3 DNA reads TGTGCCAGCAGCTTCGCAACCCAGGGACCCGGGGCCAACGTCCTGACTTTC. It specifies CASSFATQGPGANVLTF.

The rearrangement joins TRBV29-1 to TRBJ2-7, with a weak D call TRBD2 (7 bases). V lost 4 bases, J lost 0 bases, and 10 bases lay in between. The CDR3 loop spans 13 amino acids. Germline V gene lookup returns CDR1 SQVTM and CDR2 ANQGSEA. Here the CDR3 reads CSVARGGSYEQYF. In DNA form, the CDR3 reads TGCAGCGTTGCGAGGGGGGGCTCCTACGAGCAGTACTTC.

This clonotype was detected many times. V usage is TRBV30 and J usage is TRBJ2-3; 11 nucleotides agree with TRBD2. CDR1 GTSNPN and CDR2 SVGIG come from the germline V gene (reference sequence). V was clipped by 8 bases and J by 2 bases; unmatched bases: 18. CDR3 length equals 18 residues. The CDR3 DNA reads as TGTGCCCCGCCCCCCACTAGCGGGGGCCCCACACCCACAGATACGCAGTATTTT. Translated, it gives CAPPPTSGGPTPTDTQYF. Using reference TRBV30 and TRBJ2-3 for the parts outside the CDR3, the full variable domain is SQTIHQWPATLVQPVGSPLSLECTVEGTSNPNLYWYRQAAGRGLQLLFYSVGIGQISSEVPQNLSASRPQDRQFILSSKKLLLSDSGFYLCAPPPTSGGPTPTDTQYFGPGTRLTVL.

This clonotype was seen a few times. The V and J genes are TRBV29-1 and TRBJ2-1; 7 bases agree with TRBD1. The V gene end was trimmed by 6 bases and the J gene end by 4 bases; junction bases not matched to a gene: 6. CDR3 length: 13 residues. Germline V lookup: CDR1 SQVTM, CDR2 ANQGSEA. The CDR3 DNA sequence: TGCAGCGTGAGACAGGGAAGATACAATGAGCAGTTCTTC. Protein product: CSVRQGRYNEQFF.

This clonotype was detected ten times or more. The chain joins TRBV6-1 to TRBJ2-1; 9 positions match TRBD2. Unmatched junction bases numbered 11, after V lost 1 base and J lost 7 bases. The CDR3 runs to 17 residues. Germline V CDR1 and CDR2: MNHNS, SASEGT. The CDR3 DNA reads as TGTGCCAGCAGTGAAGTTTTTTTGTCTAGCGGGAATAATGAGCAGTTCTTC. As protein: CASSEVFLSSGNNEQFF.

This clonotype was counted ten times or more. The rearrangement links TRBV24-1 to TRBJ2-1; 8 bases are a match to TRBD2. The CDR3 totals 19 residues. V was clipped by 3 bases and J by 2 bases; unmatched bases: 14. CDR1 is KGHDR, CDR2 SFDVKD, per germline. The CDR3 nucleotides are TGTGCCACCAGTGATCCTCTAGCGGGTGGCGCAGGGACCTACAATGAGCAGTTCTTC. Its protein product is CATSDPLAGGAGTYNEQFF.

This clonotype was counted ten times or more. This chain connects TRBV7-9 to TRBJ2-1; D is possibly TRBD1 (5 bases). This CDR3 is 16 amino acids long. Germline V CDR1 and CDR2: SEHNR, FQNEAQ (reference sequence). V was clipped by 5 bases and J by 4 bases, with 18 bases between them. As DNA, the CDR3 is TGTGCCAGCAGCAGGCCCCCAGGGATGGGGTACAATGAGCAGTTCTTC. Translating it yields CASSRPPGMGYNEQFF.

This clonotype was found a few times. J is TRBJ1-1 and V is TRBV29-1; TRBD1 matches 10 bases. CDR3 length: 14 amino acids. Germline CDR1 reads SQVTM; CDR2 reads ANQGSEA. V gave up 7 bases and J gave up 4 bases; unmatched junction bases: 9. The CDR3 coding sequence is TGCAGCGCCCGGACAGGGGGTTTGTCCACTGAAGCTTTCTTT. Its translation is CSARTGGLSTEAFF.